Shown below are 19 T cell receptor beta chains from a single sample sequenced in a study of human T cells and chemical hapten exposure. Each CDR3 protein is one row after TCRdb ran MiXCR on the RACE reads. The table includes fewer than 300,000 distinct CDR3 sequences, approximately 8.4% detected once. The time point is: pre-sensitization, week 0. Regarding treatment: therapeutic diphenylcyclopropenone sensitization with weekly scalp DPC. Here the sequenced sample was whole blood, taken in connection with sensitization to the hapten diphenylcyclopropenone (DPC). These receptors were obtained from a woman between 40 and 55 years old with alopecia areata. Some clones in this sample may be carry-over from other donors' samples.

This clonotype was counted a single time. This sequence joins TRBV2 and TRBJ2-5; D not certain. The V gene lost 3 bases and the J gene lost 3 bases, with 11 bases spanning the gap. This CDR3 is 14 amino acids long. Germline values: CDR1 SNHLY, CDR2 FYNNEI. Written as DNA, the CDR3 is TGTGCCAGCAGTGAGCGTGGACGCAAAGAGACCCAGTACTTC. This translates into CASSERGRKETQYF.

This clonotype showed up just a few times. The chain joins TRBV6-1 to TRBJ2-2; unclear D gene. This CDR3 has 12 residues. Germline-derived CDR1 and CDR2 are MNHNS and SASEGT. Trimming removed 1 base at V and 5 bases at J, with 2 bases between. The CDR3 sequence: CASSEGTGELFF. The DNA for the CDR3 is TGTGCCAGCAGTGAAGGGACCGGGGAGCTGTTTTTT.

The CDR3 protein is CASKGPGGSPLHF. CDR3 bases: TGTGCCAGCAAGGGTCCGGGAGGATCACCCCTCCACTTT. V usage is TRBV2 and J usage is TRBJ1-6; D ambiguous. V lost 7 bases and J 10 bases, leaving 14 bases between the germline ends. This CDR3 has 13 amino acids. Germline V gene lookup returns CDR1 SNHLY and CDR2 FYNNEI.

This clonotype was observed a handful of times. The V call is TRBV5-1, the J call TRBJ2-5; the D is unclear. The CDR3 is 15 residues long. Germline values: CDR1 SGHRS, CDR2 YFSETQ. Between the trimmed V and J ends, which lost 0 bases and 2 bases, there was a span of 11 bases. The CDR3 bases are TGCGCCAGCAGCTTGGGACTGTCCCCACAAGAGACCCAGTACTTC. It is translated as CASSLGLSPQETQYF.

A few counts support this clonotype. The chain has TRBV6-2 or TRBV6-3 and TRBJ1-1, with D possibly matching TRBD1 (6 bases). The V gene lost 8 bases and the J gene lost 4 bases, with 14 bases spanning the gap. Germline CDR1 reads MNHEY; CDR2 reads SVGEGT. The CDR3 loop spans 13 amino acids. CDR3 sequence reads: CASRTVGATEAFF. The CDR3 bases are TGTGCCAGCCGGACAGTGGGGGCCACTGAAGCTTTCTTT.

This clonotype came up a few times. This chain uses TRBV6-1 with TRBJ2-1; D is uncertain. This CDR3 region has 13 residues. V lost 5 bases to trimming and J lost 7 bases, with 12 bases between them. CDR1 and CDR2 from the germline V gene are MNHNS and SASEGT. CDR3 sequence: CASSPTTDNEQFF. In nucleotides, the CDR3 is TGTGCCAGCAGTCCTACGACCGATAATGAGCAGTTCTTC.

This clonotype was counted between two and nine times. J is TRBJ2-1 and V is TRBV28; D may be TRBD1 (6 bases). The V gene's germline CDR1 is MDHEN and CDR2 SYDVKM. The CDR3 spans 14 residues. V was clipped by 8 bases and J by 6 bases, with 17 bases between them. The chain's CDR3 is CASRYRDTVNEQFF. CDR3 nucleotide sequence: TGTGCCAGCCGGTACAGGGATACCGTCAATGAGCAGTTCTTC.

This chain uses TRBV27 with TRBJ1-6, with D perhaps TRBD1 (6 bases). V shed 0 bases and J shed 7 bases, with 16 bases lying between them. Germline V lookup: CDR1 MNHEY, CDR2 SMNVEV (reference sequence). The CDR3 runs to 17 residues. The CDR3 sequence is CASSLSPPQGRNSPLHF. CDR3 sequence (DNA): TGTGCCAGCAGTTTATCGCCACCTCAGGGGAGGAATTCACCCCTCCACTTT.

This clonotype has ten or more counts. The rearrangement uses TRBV7-2 and TRBJ2-3, with D perhaps TRBD2 (5 bases). CDR1 and CDR2 (germline): SGHTA, FQGNSA. The ends were cut back, 1 base at V and 2 bases at J, with 7 bases in the middle. The CDR3 runs to 14 residues. The CDR3 reads CASSLGLATDTQYF. CDR3 DNA: TGTGCCAGCAGCTTAGGGCTAGCCACAGATACGCAGTATTTT.

In its sample, this clonotype was seen a few times. The rearrangement joins TRBV12-3 or TRBV12-4 to TRBJ2-2; D may correspond to TRBD1 or TRBD2 (5 bases each). Between the trimmed V and J ends, which lost 4 bases and 4 bases, there was a span of 7 bases. The CDR3 contains 13 residues. This chain's CDR3 is CASSSGPTGELFF. As DNA, the CDR3 is TGTGCCAGCAGTTCGGGACCCACCGGGGAGCTGTTTTTT.

This clonotype was counted a few times. This sequence joins TRBV19 and TRBJ1-2; D unclear. There are 12 residues in the CDR3. CDR1 LNHDA and CDR2 SQIVND come from the germline V gene (reference sequence). Deletions cut 6 bases from V and 6 bases from J, with 11 bases between. Here the CDR3 DNA reads TGTGCCAGTAGGGGTCAGGTTGATGGCTACACCTTC. Encoded protein: CASRGQVDGYTF. Drawing the rest from reference TRBV19 and TRBJ1-2, the complete variable domain is DGGITQSPKYLFRKEGQNVTLSCEQNLNHDAMYWYRQDPGQGLRLIYYSQIVNDFQKGDIAEGYSVSREKKESFPLTVTSAQKNPTAFYLCASRGQVDGYTFGSGTRLTVV.

The chain combines TRBV18 with TRBJ1-6; D is undetermined. The CDR3 totals 13 residues. The V gene's germline CDR1 is KGHSH and CDR2 LQKENI. Trimming removed 3 bases from V and 6 bases from J, with 6 bases in between. The DNA of the CDR3 is TGTGCCAGCTCACCCTGGAGTAATTCACCCCTCCACTTT. Its translation: CASSPWSNSPLHF. Drawing the rest from reference TRBV18 and TRBJ1-6, the complete variable domain is NAGVMQNPRHLVRRRGQEARLRCSPMKGHSHVYWYRQLPEEGLKFMVYLQKENIIDESGMPKERFSAEFPKEGPSILRIQQVVRGDSAAYFCASSPWSNSPLHFGNGTRLTVT.

This clonotype was counted many times. The chain employs TRBV28 and TRBJ1-3; possible D gene TRBD1, 5 bases. The germline V gene encodes CDR1 MDHEN and CDR2 SYDVKM. Deletions cut 6 bases from V and 0 bases from J, with 12 bases between. There are 15 residues in the CDR3. The CDR3 loop is CASSTPDSSGNTIYF. The DNA for the CDR3 is TGTGCCAGCAGCACCCCTGACAGCTCTGGAAACACCATATATTTT.

This chain's CDR3 is CSARDRILYEQYF. For the CDR3, the DNA is TGCAGTGCTAGAGATAGGATCCTCTACGAGCAGTACTTC. The chain has TRBV20-1 and TRBJ2-7, with D hard to call. Trimming left V 0 bases short and J 3 bases short, with 9 bases between. This CDR3 contains 13 residues. Per the germline V gene, CDR1 is DFQATT and CDR2 is SNEGSKA (reference sequence).

This clonotype was picked up a small number of times. The chain employs TRBV10-3 and TRBJ2-6; D not certain. CDR1 is ENHRY and CDR2 is SYGVKD in the germline V gene. The CDR3 runs 14 residues. The V end lost 10 bases, the J end lost 0 bases, and 10 bases lay between the germline ends. DNA for the CDR3: TGTGCCACTCGGACGGGCTCTGGGGCCAACGTCCTGACTTTC. Translating it yields CATRTGSGANVLTF.

This clonotype was counted at least ten times. The V gene is TRBV5-4, the J gene TRBJ2-1; 13 bases line up with TRBD2. The V and J ends lost 5 bases and 10 bases, in that order; junction bases with no gene match: 9. This CDR3 contains 15 residues. Germline assignment: CDR1 SGHNT and CDR2 YYREEE (reference sequence). The CDR3 here is CASSFGLAGAQEQFF. In DNA, the CDR3 is TGTGCCAGCAGTTTTGGACTAGCGGGAGCGCAGGAGCAGTTCTTC.

This clonotype has a count of ten or more. The chain links TRBV24-1 to TRBJ2-5; TRBD2 is a possible D gene (5 bases). The V and J ends lost 6 bases and 1 base respectively, with 14 bases between them. CDR1 is KGHDR and CDR2 is SFDVKD in the germline V gene. The CDR3 totals 15 residues. This CDR3 reads CATSPVGSGQETQYF. The DNA of the CDR3 is TGTGCCACCAGTCCCGTAGGGAGCGGCCAAGAGACCCAGTACTTC.

This clonotype turned up a few times. V gene TRBV11-2 combines with J gene TRBJ1-1, with D tentatively TRBD1 (6 bases). Germline V gene lookup returns CDR1 SGHAT and CDR2 FQNNGV. Trimming shortened V by 8 bases and J by 4 bases, and 17 bases separated the two germline ends. This CDR3 is 14 amino acids long. This CDR3 reads CASGPYGGGTEAFF. The CDR3 bases are TGTGCCAGCGGACCCTACGGGGGCGGCACTGAAGCTTTCTTT.

The V call is TRBV12-5, the J call TRBJ2-3; TRBD2 aligns across 15 bases. With V trimmed by 4 bases and J by 4 bases, 6 bases remained unmatched. The CDR3 contains 17 residues. Germline V CDR1 and CDR2: LGHNT, FRNRAP. The CDR3 loop is CASGSGLAGGGADTQYF. The CDR3 nucleotides read TGTGCTAGTGGTTCGGGACTAGCGGGAGGAGGAGCAGATACGCAGTATTTT.